Each of the 30 T cell receptor beta chains below was sequenced from the same sample in a study of molecular identifiers for immune sequencing clone quantification. TCRdb analysed the PCR reads with MiXCR anew, one entry per CDR3 protein. The table has around 460,000 distinct CDR3 sequences, about a fifth seen once. The sample taken for sequencing was naive CD8+ T cells from blood, with Jurkat cell RNA spiked in. The subset: FACS-sorted CD8+CD4-CCR7+CD45RA+ naive T cells. These receptors were taken from a human donor in good health. Some libraries in this study had Jurkat cell RNA spiked in.

At least ten counts were recorded for this clonotype. This rearrangement joins TRBV5-1 to TRBJ2-3; 7 nucleotides align to TRBD1. The CDR3 consists of 14 residues. With V trimmed by 4 bases and J by 2 bases, 4 bases remained unmatched. CDR1 is SGHRS, CDR2 YFSETQ, per germline. The CDR3 region is CASSIGTDTDTQYF. For the CDR3, the DNA is TGCGCCAGCAGCATCGGGACAGACACAGATACGCAGTATTTT.

The sample holds a few counts of this clonotype. The chain joins TRBV27 to TRBJ1-1; TRBD1 agrees at 7 bases. CDR3 length: 14 amino acids. Germline values: CDR1 MNHEY, CDR2 SMNVEV (reference sequence). With V trimmed by 4 bases and J by 4 bases, 6 bases remained unmatched. The CDR3 is CASSYTGERTEAFF. CDR3 DNA sequence: TGTGCCAGCAGTTACACAGGGGAGCGCACTGAAGCTTTCTTT.

This clonotype was counted between two and nine times. The V gene is TRBV19, the J gene TRBJ2-7; TRBD2 is a possible D gene (6 bases). Germline V lookup: CDR1 LNHDA, CDR2 SQIVND (reference sequence). V was cut by 3 bases and J by 3 bases, with 6 bases left in between. The CDR3 loop spans 12 amino acids. CDR3 sequence (DNA): TGTGCCAGTAGTATGGGAGGCTACGAGCAGTACTTC. This sequence encodes CASSMGGYEQYF.

This clonotype was detected many times. The chain links TRBV5-4 to TRBJ2-7; 10 nucleotides agree with TRBD1. The CDR3 has 15 amino acids. Germline CDR1 SGHNT, CDR2 YYREEE (reference sequence). Trimming at V came to 2 bases and at J to 4 bases, leaving 6 bases not matched to a gene. The DNA of the CDR3 is TGTGCCAGCAGCTTTTTCGGACAGGGGGTTTACGAGCAGTACTTC. Translated: CASSFFGQGVYEQYF.

In regard to this clonotype: The junction departs from the called germline gene at one end, perhaps through a read error. This rearrangement joins TRBV19 to TRBJ2-1; 7 bases match TRBD2. In germline, CDR1 is LNHDA, CDR2 SQIVND (reference sequence). The CDR3 totals 11 residues. In DNA, the CDR3 is TGTGCCGGTAGCCGGGGGGATGAGCAGTTCTTC. This translates into CAGSRGDEQFF.

This clonotype was seen a few times. The chain carries TRBV5-1 and TRBJ1-6; no definite D call. From germline, CDR1 is SGHRS and CDR2 YFSETQ. V lost 3 bases to trimming and J lost 8 bases, with 3 bases between them. This CDR3 contains 11 residues. CDR3 amino acids: CASSSYSPLHF. Here the CDR3 DNA reads TGCGCCAGCAGCTCTTATTCACCCCTCCACTTT.

This clonotype was counted between two and nine times. The V call is TRBV11-2, the J call TRBJ2-7; no definite D call. Trimming pared 1 base from V and 5 bases from J, leaving 12 bases between. Looked up from germline, CDR1 is SGHAT and CDR2 is FQNNGV. The CDR3 loop spans 14 amino acids. CDR3 amino acids: CASSLGAAPHEQYF. The CDR3 region has the DNA TGTGCCAGCAGCTTAGGCGCAGCGCCGCACGAGCAGTACTTC. Full variable domain (remainder filled in from reference TRBV11-2 and TRBJ2-7): EAGVAQSPRYKIIEKRQSVAFWCNPISGHATLYWYQQILGQGPKLLIQFQNNGVVDDSQLPKDRFSAERLKGVDSTLKIQPAKLEDSAVYLCASSLGAAPHEQYFGPGTRLTVT.

Comment on this clonotype: One base away lies a much larger clone, so this may be a sequencing read error. The chain joins TRBV6-2 or TRBV6-3 to TRBJ2-7, with TRBD2 identical over 7 bases. CDR3 size: 15 residues. Germline V gene sequence: CDR1 MNHEY, CDR2 SVGEGT. Trimming at V came to 3 bases and at J to 6 bases, leaving 11 bases not matched to a gene. In nucleotides, the CDR3 is TGTGCCAGCAGTTATGTCATACTAGCGCCGAGCGAGCAGTACTTC. Its protein is CASSYVILAPSEQYF.

The chain uses TRBV12-3 or TRBV12-4 and TRBJ2-3, with D uncertain. V lost 3 bases and J lost 4, with 5 bases in between. This CDR3 has 12 amino acids. This CDR3 reads CASSFYPDTQYF. The CDR3 bases are TGTGCCAGCAGTTTTTACCCAGATACGCAGTATTTT.

This clonotype came up many times. The V and J genes are TRBV5-8 and TRBJ1-2; the D is unclear. V was trimmed by 10 bases and J by 0 bases, leaving 22 bases between them. This CDR3 is built from 16 residues. Per germline, CDR1 SGHTS and CDR2 YDEGEE. For the CDR3, the DNA is TGTGCCCTCCCGGGCCCCGACGGCGGAACTAACTATGGCTACACCTTC. This codes for CALPGPDGGTNYGYTF.

The sample holds a few counts of this clonotype. This chain joins TRBV30 and TRBJ2-7, with D unclear. This CDR3 comprises 11 residues. Per germline, CDR1 GTSNPN and CDR2 SVGIG (reference sequence). V lost 0 bases, J lost 6 bases, and 6 bases lay in between. DNA for the CDR3: TGTGCCTGGAGTGTAACAACCGAGCAGTACTTC. Its protein product is CAWSVTTEQYF.

Ten or more counts support this clonotype. The CDR3 sequence: CASSGGSPGDTQYF. CDR3 nucleotides: TGCGCCAGCTCGGGGGGGAGCCCGGGAGATACGCAGTATTTT. The chain links TRBV5-1 to TRBJ2-3; 8 bases fit TRBD2. CDR1 and CDR2 (germline): SGHRS, YFSETQ. The CDR3 sequence is 14 residues long. J lost 5 bases, V lost 7 bases, and 9 bases had no gene match.

This clonotype came up many times. V gene TRBV7-9 combines with J gene TRBJ2-3; TRBD1 aligns across 12 bases. The V gene end was trimmed by 5 bases and the J gene end by 1 base; junction bases not matched to a gene: 16. This CDR3 is 20 amino acids long. Germline V lookup: CDR1 SEHNR, CDR2 FQNEAQ (reference sequence). The CDR3 DNA reads as TGTGCCAGCAGCGCAACCCCGGGACAGGGGGCATTTCGGGGCACAGATACGCAGTATTTT. Amino acids: CASSATPGQGAFRGTDTQYF.

V is TRBV20-1 and J is TRBJ2-1; D remains ambiguous. This CDR3 has 13 residues. Germline CDR1 reads DFQATT; CDR2 reads SNEGSKA (reference sequence). V dropped 0 bases and J dropped 2 bases, with 5 bases sitting between them. Here the CDR3 DNA reads TGCAGTGCTAGAGATGAACCCTACAATGAGCAGTTCTTC. It translates to CSARDEPYNEQFF.

The genes are TRBV27 and TRBJ2-1, with TRBD2 matching over 7 bases. Germline-derived CDR1 and CDR2 are MNHEY and SMNVEV (reference sequence). CDR3 length equals 17 residues. Losses at the gene ends were 3 bases for V and 6 bases for J; bases not matched to a gene: 14. The CDR3 region has the DNA TGTGCCAGCAGTTTTCATCCGGGGGGAGGGCCAAGCAATGAGCAGTTCTTC. Its protein is CASSFHPGGGPSNEQFF.

At least ten counts were recorded for this clonotype. V is TRBV19 and J is TRBJ2-7; 9 bases agree with TRBD1. The J segment lost 1 base and the V segment lost 3 bases, leaving 4 bases of the junction unmatched. The CDR3 loop spans 15 amino acids. Germline V gene data show CDR1 as LNHDA and CDR2 as SQIVND (reference sequence). The CDR3 loop is CASSIGQGFSYEQYF. The CDR3 DNA reads TGTGCCAGTAGTATCGGACAGGGGTTTTCCTACGAGCAGTACTTC. Supplemented by reference TRBV19 and TRBJ2-7, the full variable domain reads DGGITQSPKYLFRKEGQNVTLSCEQNLNHDAMYWYRQDPGQGLRLIYYSQIVNDFQKGDIAEGYSVSREKKESFPLTVTSAQKNPTAFYLCASSIGQGFSYEQYFGPGTRLTVT.

The table lists this clonotype with a few counts. V gene TRBV27 combines with J gene TRBJ2-1; 8 bases are a match to TRBD2. V dropped 4 bases and J dropped 4; count of bases not matched to a gene: 3. The length of the CDR3 is 14 residues. CDR1 is MNHEY and CDR2 is SMNVEV in the germline V gene (reference sequence). CDR3 in DNA: TGTGCCAGCAGTTCAGCGGGAGCATACAATGAGCAGTTCTTC. Its translation: CASSSAGAYNEQFF.

This chain connects TRBV27 to TRBJ2-7; unclear D gene. The CDR3 totals 13 residues. V lost 5 bases and J 6 bases, leaving 14 bases between the germline ends. Germline CDR1 and CDR2: MNHEY and SMNVEV (reference sequence). Written as DNA, the CDR3 is TGTGCCAGCAGTATGGGGATGATCTCCGAGCAGTACTTC. Its protein product is CASSMGMISEQYF.

The chain uses TRBV6-2 or TRBV6-3 and TRBJ1-5; a possible D gene is TRBD1 (5 bases). The CDR3 loop spans 14 amino acids. Germline V lookup: CDR1 MNHEY, CDR2 SVGEGT. The ends were cut back, 10 bases at V and 0 bases at J, with 13 bases in the middle. CDR3 sequence: CAIGTSYSNQPQHF. Written as DNA, the CDR3 is TGTGCCATTGGGACCTCCTATAGCAATCAGCCCCAGCATTTT.

This clonotype has only a few counts. The chain combines TRBV7-9 with TRBJ2-7; 9 nucleotides align to TRBD1. V was pared by 5 bases and J by 4 bases, with 6 bases of the junction left unmatched. The CDR3 loop spans 14 amino acids. In germline, CDR1 is SEHNR, CDR2 FQNEAQ (reference sequence). Here the CDR3 DNA reads TGTGCCAGCAGCGTTTACAGGGGGCGGTACGAGCAGTACTTC. Translation gives CASSVYRGRYEQYF.

CDR3 coding DNA: TGTGCCACCCGCTCATCCCTGACTAGCGGGGGCCCTATAGCCAAAAACATTCAGTACTTC. This sequence encodes CATRSSLTSGGPIAKNIQYF. The chain links TRBV2 to TRBJ2-4, with 12 bases that match TRBD2. V lost 10 bases and J lost 0; bases outside the gene matches: 19. The CDR3 contains 20 residues. Germline V gene sequence: CDR1 SNHLY, CDR2 FYNNEI.

The table lists this clonotype with a few counts. The genes are TRBV12-3 or TRBV12-4 and TRBJ2-7, with D maybe TRBD2 (6 bases). Trimming stripped 3 bases from V and 6 bases from J, with 12 bases between. This CDR3 region has 13 residues. The chain's CDR3 is CASSFGGIGEQYF. Written as DNA, the CDR3 is TGTGCCAGCAGTTTTGGAGGGATTGGCGAGCAGTACTTC.

This clonotype was seen only a few times. This chain uses TRBV13 with TRBJ2-2; the D is unclear. V was shortened by 6 bases and J by 1 base, with 6 bases between the two germline ends. This CDR3 is built from 13 residues. The germline CDR1 and CDR2 sequences are PRHDT and FYEKMQ (reference sequence). The CDR3 sequence: CASRYENTGELFF. DNA for the CDR3: TGTGCCAGCAGATATGAGAACACCGGGGAGCTGTTTTTT.

The sample holds many counts of this clonotype. This chain joins TRBV19 and TRBJ1-5; D unresolved. This CDR3 has 15 residues. CDR1 LNHDA and CDR2 SQIVND come from the germline V gene (reference sequence). V was shortened by 3 bases and J by 4 bases, with 13 bases between the two germline ends. CDR3 nucleotides: TGTGCCAGTAGTATTCGGGCAGCTGGGAATCAGCCCCAGCATTTT. Translating gives CASSIRAAGNQPQHF.

In this sample, this clonotype turned up a few times. The rearrangement joins TRBV6-2 or TRBV6-3 to TRBJ1-5, with 7 bases identical to TRBD1. V trimming: 6 bases; J trimming: 5 bases; junction bases outside the gene matches: 10. CDR3 size: 15 residues. Germline values: CDR1 MNHEY, CDR2 SVGEGT. DNA for the CDR3: TGTGCCAGCAGGCCGAGGGACAGCTTCTATCAGCCCCAGCATTTT. This gives the protein CASRPRDSFYQPQHF.

V and J are TRBV27 and TRBJ2-5; TRBD2 aligns across 12 bases. Germline V gene lookup returns CDR1 MNHEY and CDR2 SMNVEV (reference sequence). V lost 10 bases and J lost 4; bases outside the gene matches: 10. The CDR3 spans 15 residues. CDR3 sequence (DNA): TGTGCCAACAATCCTAGCGGGGGGGCCTTAGAGACCCAGTACTTC. It is translated as CANNPSGGALETQYF.

As to this clonotype: Just one base apart from a much larger clone, this may be a read error. V gene TRBV20-1 combines with J gene TRBJ2-3; 8 bases match TRBD2. The CDR3 spans 16 residues. The germline V gene encodes CDR1 DFQATT and CDR2 SNEGSKA (reference sequence). V gave up 4 bases and J gave up 0 bases; unmatched junction bases: 9. CDR3 coding DNA: TGCAGTGCTAAAGTAGTGTCTAGCGGGAGCACAGATACGCAGTATTTT. This sequence encodes CSAKVVSSGSTDTQYF.

This clonotype showed up many times. The chain employs TRBV4-3 and TRBJ1-5; perhaps TRBD1 as D (5 bases). V was clipped by 0 bases and J by 3 bases, with 12 bases between them. Germline lookup yields CDR1 LGHNA and CDR2 YSLEER. The CDR3 covers 16 residues. The CDR3: CASSQDRGEANQPQHF. The CDR3 DNA sequence: TGCGCCAGCAGCCAAGATCGAGGGGAAGCCAATCAGCCCCAGCATTTT.

As concerns this clonotype: No conserved phenylalanine or tryptophan ends this CDR3, so it is likely a read error. The rearrangement uses TRBV19 and TRBJ2-5, with D unclear. The CDR3 runs to 14 residues. From germline, CDR1 is LNHDA and CDR2 SQIVND (reference sequence). V gave up 9 bases and J gave up 5 bases, with 19 bases separating them. The DNA of the CDR3 is TGTGCCAGCGGGTCTAACCTTAACAAGGAGACCCAGTACCTC. Translated: CASGSNLNKETQYL.

This clonotype was observed a handful of times. V usage is TRBV12-3 or TRBV12-4 and J usage is TRBJ2-6; D ambiguous. CDR3 size: 15 residues. V lost 1 base, J lost 2 bases, and 6 bases lay in between. This CDR3 is CASSLGGTGANVLTF. CDR3 nucleotide sequence: TGTGCCAGCAGTTTAGGGGGTACTGGGGCCAACGTCCTGACTTTC.